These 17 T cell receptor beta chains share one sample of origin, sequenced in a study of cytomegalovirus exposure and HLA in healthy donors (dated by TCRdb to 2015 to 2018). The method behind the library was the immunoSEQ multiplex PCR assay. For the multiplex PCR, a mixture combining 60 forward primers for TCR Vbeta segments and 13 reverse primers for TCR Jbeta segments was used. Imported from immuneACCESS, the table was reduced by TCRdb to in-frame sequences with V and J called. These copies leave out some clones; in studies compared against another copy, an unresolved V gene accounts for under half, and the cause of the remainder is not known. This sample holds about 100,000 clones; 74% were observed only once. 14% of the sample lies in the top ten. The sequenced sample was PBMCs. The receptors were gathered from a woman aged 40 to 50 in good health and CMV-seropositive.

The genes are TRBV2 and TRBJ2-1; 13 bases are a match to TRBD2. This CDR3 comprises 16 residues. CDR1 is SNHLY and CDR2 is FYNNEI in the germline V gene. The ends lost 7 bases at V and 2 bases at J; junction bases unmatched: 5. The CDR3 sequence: CASTSTSGGAYNEQFF. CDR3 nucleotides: TGTGCCAGCACCTCCACTAGCGGGGGGGCCTACAATGAGCAGTTCTTC.

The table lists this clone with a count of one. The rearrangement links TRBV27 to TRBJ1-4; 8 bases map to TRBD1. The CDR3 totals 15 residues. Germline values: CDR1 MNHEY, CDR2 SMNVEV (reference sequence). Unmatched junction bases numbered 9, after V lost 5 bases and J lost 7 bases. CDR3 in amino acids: CASSTTGGGGEKLFF. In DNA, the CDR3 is TGTGCCAGCAGTACAACAGGGGGAGGAGGTGAAAAACTGTTTTTT.

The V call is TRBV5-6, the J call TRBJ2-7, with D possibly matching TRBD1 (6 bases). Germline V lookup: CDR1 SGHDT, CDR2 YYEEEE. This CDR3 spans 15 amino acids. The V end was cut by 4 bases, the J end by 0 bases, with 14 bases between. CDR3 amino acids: CASSPRGLNSYEQYF. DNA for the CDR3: TGTGCCAGCAGCCCCAGGGGCCTCAACTCCTACGAGCAGTACTTC.

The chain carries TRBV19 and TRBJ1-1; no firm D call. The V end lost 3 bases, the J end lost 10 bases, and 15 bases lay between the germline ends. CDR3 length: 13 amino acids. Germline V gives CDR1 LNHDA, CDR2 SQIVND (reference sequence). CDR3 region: CASSIDGKGGAFF. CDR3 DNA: TGTGCCAGTAGTATTGATGGGAAGGGAGGAGCTTTCTTT.

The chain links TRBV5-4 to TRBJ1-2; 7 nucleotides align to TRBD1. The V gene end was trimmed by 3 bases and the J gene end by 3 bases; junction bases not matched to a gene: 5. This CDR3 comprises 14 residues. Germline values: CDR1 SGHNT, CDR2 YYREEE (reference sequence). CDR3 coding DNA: TGTGCCAGCAGCTCCCCGGGACAGTACTATGGCTACACCTTC. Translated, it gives CASSSPGQYYGYTF. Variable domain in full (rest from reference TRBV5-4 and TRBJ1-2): ETGVTQSPTHLIKTRGQQVTLRCSSQSGHNTVSWYQQALGQGPQFIFQYYREEENGRGNFPPRFSGLQFPNYSSELNVNALELDDSALYLCASSSPGQYYGYTFGSGTRLTVV.

CDR3 residues: CASSGTGTVNEKLFF. The CDR3 DNA is TGTGCCAGTAGTGGGACCGGGACAGTAAATGAAAAACTGTTTTTT. The J gene is TRBJ1-4, the V gene TRBV19, with 7 bases aligning to TRBD1. The germline CDR1 and CDR2 sequences are LNHDA and SQIVND (reference sequence). This CDR3 is 15 amino acids long. J was trimmed by 5 bases and V by 5 bases; bases with no gene match: 8.

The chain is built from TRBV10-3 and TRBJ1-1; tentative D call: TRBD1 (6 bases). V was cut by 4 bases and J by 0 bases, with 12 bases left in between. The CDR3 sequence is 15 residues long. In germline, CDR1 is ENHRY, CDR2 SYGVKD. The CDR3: CAISGAQGLNTEAFF. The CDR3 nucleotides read TGTGCCATCAGTGGAGCACAGGGCCTGAACACTGAAGCTTTCTTT.

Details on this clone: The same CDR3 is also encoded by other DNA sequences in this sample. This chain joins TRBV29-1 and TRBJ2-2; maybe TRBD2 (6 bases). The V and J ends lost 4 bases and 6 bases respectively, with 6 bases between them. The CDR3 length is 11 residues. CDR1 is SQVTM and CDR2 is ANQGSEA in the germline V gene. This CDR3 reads CSVGGAGELFF. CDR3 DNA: TGCAGCGTTGGCGGGGCCGGGGAGCTGTTTTTT.

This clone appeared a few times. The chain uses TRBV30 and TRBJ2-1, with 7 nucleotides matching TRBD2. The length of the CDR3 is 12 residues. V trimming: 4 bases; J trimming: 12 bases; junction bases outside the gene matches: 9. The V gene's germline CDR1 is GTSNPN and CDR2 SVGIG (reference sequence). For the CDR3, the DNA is TGTGCCTGGAACCCCGGGAGGACGGTGCAGTTCTTC. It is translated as CAWNPGRTVQFF.

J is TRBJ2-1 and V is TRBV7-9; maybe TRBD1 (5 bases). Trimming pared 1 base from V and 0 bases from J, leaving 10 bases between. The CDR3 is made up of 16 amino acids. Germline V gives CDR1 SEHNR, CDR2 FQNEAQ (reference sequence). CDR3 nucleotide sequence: TGTGCCAGCAGCTTAGAGGGGCTCCGCTCCTACAATGAGCAGTTCTTC. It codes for CASSLEGLRSYNEQFF.

The CDR3 loop is CAINSGANVLTF. The CDR3 DNA reads as TGTGCCATAAACTCTGGGGCCAACGTCCTGACTTTC. The chain combines TRBV6-5 with TRBJ2-6; no clear D. The V gene's germline CDR1 is MNHEY and CDR2 SVGAGI. The V gene lost 10 bases and the J gene lost 0 bases, with 4 bases spanning the gap. The CDR3 extends over 12 amino acids.

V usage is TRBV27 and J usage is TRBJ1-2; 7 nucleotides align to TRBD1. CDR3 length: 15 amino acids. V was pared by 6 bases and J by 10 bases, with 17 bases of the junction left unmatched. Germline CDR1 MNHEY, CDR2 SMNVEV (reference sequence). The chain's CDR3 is CASSPTYSGQSYYTF. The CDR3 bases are TGTGCCAGCAGCCCCACCTACTCGGGACAGAGCTACTACACCTTC.

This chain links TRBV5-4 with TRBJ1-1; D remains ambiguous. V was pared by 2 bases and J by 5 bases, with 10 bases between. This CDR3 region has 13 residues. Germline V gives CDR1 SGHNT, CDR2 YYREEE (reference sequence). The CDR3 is CASSFAEKTEAFF. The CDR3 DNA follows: TGTGCCAGCAGCTTCGCGGAAAAGACTGAAGCTTTCTTT. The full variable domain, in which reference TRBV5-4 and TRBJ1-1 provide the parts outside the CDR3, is ETGVTQSPTHLIKTRGQQVTLRCSSQSGHNTVSWYQQALGQGPQFIFQYYREEENGRGNFPPRFSGLQFPNYSSELNVNALELDDSALYLCASSFAEKTEAFFGQGTRLTVV.

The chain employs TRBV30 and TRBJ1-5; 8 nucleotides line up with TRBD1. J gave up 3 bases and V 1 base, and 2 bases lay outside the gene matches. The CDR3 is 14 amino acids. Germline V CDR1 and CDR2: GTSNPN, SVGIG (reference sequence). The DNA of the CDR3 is TGTGCCTGGAGTGCGGGACAGGTCAATCAGCCCCAGCATTTT. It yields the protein CAWSAGQVNQPQHF.

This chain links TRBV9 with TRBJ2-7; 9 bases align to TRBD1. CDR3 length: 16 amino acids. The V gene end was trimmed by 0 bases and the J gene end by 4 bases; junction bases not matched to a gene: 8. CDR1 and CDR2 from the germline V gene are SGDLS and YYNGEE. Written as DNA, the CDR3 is TGTGCCAGCAGCGTAGGAGTGGGACAGGGTATATACGAGCAGTACTTC. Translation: CASSVGVGQGIYEQYF.

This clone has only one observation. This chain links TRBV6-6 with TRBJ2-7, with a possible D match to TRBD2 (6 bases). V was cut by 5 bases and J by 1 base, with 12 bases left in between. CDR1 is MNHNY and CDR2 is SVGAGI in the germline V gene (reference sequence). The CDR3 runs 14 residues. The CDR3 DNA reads TGTGCCAGCAGTCTCATCGCGGGGTCCTACGAGCAGTACTTC. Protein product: CASSLIAGSYEQYF.

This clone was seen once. The CDR3 reads CASSLVAGAEAFF. DNA for the CDR3: TGTGCCAGCAGCTTAGTGGCAGGGGCTGAAGCTTTCTTT. The rearrangement uses TRBV7-9 and TRBJ1-1; maybe TRBD1 (6 bases). Germline V lookup: CDR1 SEHNR, CDR2 FQNEAQ (reference sequence). Trimming left V 1 base short and J 6 bases short, with 9 bases between. This CDR3 has 13 amino acids.